This T cell receptor (beta chain) comes out of a study of T cell responses to AZD1222 COVID-19 vaccine. Study information: Second doses at about 4 or about 12 weeks were pooled. Broader study findings: Without day 14 samples, only post-peak T cell repertoires were studied. Dominant CD4 TCR responses targeted spike regions 160-218 and 743-854.

Of note for this clone: As yet, its antigen is unknown.

Clones were read by immunoSEQ multiplex PCR, and TCRdb kept only the in-frame ones, dropping some. The sample has tens of thousands of clones; approximately 91% are singletons. Source: peripheral blood, taken on day 0 of AZD1222 vaccination. This TCR derives from an adult in good health.

The chain's CDR3 is CASSLIWVNYEQYF. The CDR3 DNA is TGTGCCAGCAGCTTGATATGGGTTAACTACGAGCAGTACTTC. The rearrangement joins TRBV5-5 to TRBJ2-7; D remains unclear. Germline CDR1 SGHKS, CDR2 YYEKEE (reference sequence). Trimming removed 1 base at V and 3 bases at J, with 11 bases between. The CDR3 consists of 14 residues. The full variable domain, with the rest looked up from reference TRBV5-5 and TRBJ2-7, is DAGVTQSPTHLIKTRGQQVTLRCSPISGHKSVSWYQQVLGQGPQFIFQYYEKEERGRGNFPDRFSARQFPNYSSELNVNALLLGDSALYLCASSLIWVNYEQYFGPGTRLTVT.